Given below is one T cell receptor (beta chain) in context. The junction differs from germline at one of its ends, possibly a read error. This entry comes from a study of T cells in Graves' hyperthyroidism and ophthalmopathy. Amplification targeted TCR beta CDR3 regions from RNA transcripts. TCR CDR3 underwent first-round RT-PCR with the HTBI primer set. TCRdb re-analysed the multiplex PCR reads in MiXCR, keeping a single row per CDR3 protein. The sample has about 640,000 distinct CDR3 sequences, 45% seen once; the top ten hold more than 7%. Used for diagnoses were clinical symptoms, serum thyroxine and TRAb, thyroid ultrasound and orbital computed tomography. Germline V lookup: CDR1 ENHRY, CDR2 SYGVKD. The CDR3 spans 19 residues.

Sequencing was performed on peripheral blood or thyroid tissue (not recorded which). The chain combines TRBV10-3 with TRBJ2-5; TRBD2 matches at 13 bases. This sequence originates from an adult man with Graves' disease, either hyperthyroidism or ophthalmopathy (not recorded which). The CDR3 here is CASSYGGTSGMVRQETQYF. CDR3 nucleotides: TGTGCCAGCAGTTACGGTGGGACTAGCGGGATGGTCAGACAAGAGACCCAGTACTTC.